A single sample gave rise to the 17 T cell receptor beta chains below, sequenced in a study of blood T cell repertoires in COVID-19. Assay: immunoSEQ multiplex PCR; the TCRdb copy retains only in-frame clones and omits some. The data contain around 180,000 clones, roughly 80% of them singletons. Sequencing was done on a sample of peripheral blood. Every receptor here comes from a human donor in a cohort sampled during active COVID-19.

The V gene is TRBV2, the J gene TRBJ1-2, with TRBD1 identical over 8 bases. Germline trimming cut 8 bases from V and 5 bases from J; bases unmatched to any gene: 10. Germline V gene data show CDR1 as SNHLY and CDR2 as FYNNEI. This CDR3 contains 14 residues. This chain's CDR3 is CASAQGAGRYGYTF. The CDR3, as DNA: TGTGCCAGCGCCCAGGGGGCCGGGAGGTATGGCTACACCTTC.

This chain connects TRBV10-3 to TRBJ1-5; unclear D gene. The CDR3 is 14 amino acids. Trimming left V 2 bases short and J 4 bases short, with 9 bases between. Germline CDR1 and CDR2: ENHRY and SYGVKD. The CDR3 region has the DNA TGTGCCATCAGTGAGACAGACATAAATCAGCCCCAGCATTTT. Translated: CAISETDINQPQHF.

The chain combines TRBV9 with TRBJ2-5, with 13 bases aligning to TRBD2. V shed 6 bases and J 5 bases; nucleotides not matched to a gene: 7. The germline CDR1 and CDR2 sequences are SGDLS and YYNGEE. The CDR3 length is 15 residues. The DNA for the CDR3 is TGTGCCAGCACGACTAGCGGGGGGCTATGGGAGACCCAGTACTTC. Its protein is CASTTSGGLWETQYF.

The CDR3 loop is CAGAGNTGELFF. CDR3 coding DNA: TGTGCCGGGGCAGGGAACACCGGGGAGCTGTTTTTT. The gene calls are TRBV13 and TRBJ2-2; possibly TRBD1 for D (5 bases). V lost 11 bases and J 1 base, leaving 8 bases between the germline ends. CDR3 size: 12 residues. Germline assignment: CDR1 PRHDT and CDR2 FYEKMQ (reference sequence).

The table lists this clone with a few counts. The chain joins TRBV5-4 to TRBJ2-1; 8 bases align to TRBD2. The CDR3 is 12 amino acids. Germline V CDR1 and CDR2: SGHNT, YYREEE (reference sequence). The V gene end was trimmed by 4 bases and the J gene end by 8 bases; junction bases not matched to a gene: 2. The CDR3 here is CASSGTRDEQFF. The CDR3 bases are TGTGCCAGCAGCGGGACTAGGGATGAGCAGTTCTTC.

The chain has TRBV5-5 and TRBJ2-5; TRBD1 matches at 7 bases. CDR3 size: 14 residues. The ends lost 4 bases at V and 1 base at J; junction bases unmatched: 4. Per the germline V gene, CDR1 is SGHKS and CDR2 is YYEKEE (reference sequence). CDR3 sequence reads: CASSNRDSQETQYF. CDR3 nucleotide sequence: TGTGCCAGCAGCAACCGGGACAGCCAAGAGACCCAGTACTTC. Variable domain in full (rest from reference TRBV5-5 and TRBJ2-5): DAGVTQSPTHLIKTRGQQVTLRCSPISGHKSVSWYQQVLGQGPQFIFQYYEKEERGRGNFPDRFSARQFPNYSSELNVNALLLGDSALYLCASSNRDSQETQYFGPGTRLLVL.

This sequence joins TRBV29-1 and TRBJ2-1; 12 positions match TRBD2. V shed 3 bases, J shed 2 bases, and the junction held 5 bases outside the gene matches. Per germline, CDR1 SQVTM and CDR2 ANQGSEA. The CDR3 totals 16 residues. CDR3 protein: CSVETSGGGAYNEQFF. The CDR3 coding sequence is TGCAGCGTTGAGACTAGCGGGGGAGGGGCCTACAATGAGCAGTTCTTC.

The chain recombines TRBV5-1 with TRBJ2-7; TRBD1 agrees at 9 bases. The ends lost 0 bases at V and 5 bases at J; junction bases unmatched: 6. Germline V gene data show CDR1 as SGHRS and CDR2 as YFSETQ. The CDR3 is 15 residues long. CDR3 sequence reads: CASSLVGGQGHEQYF. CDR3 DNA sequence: TGCGCCAGCAGCTTGGTAGGCGGACAGGGGCACGAGCAGTACTTC.

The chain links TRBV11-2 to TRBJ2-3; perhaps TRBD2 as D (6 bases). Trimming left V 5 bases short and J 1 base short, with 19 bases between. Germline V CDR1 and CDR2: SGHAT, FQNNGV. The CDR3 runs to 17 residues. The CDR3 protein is CASSLPLWGEGTDTQYF. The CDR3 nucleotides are TGTGCCAGCAGCCTACCCTTATGGGGGGAAGGCACAGATACGCAGTATTTT.

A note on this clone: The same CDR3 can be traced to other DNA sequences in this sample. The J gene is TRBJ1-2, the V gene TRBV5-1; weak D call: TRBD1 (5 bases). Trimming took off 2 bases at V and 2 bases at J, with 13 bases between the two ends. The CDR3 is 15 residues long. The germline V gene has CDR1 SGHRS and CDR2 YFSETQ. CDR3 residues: CASSFGGMSNYGYTF. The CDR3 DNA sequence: TGCGCCAGCAGCTTTGGGGGGATGAGCAACTATGGCTACACCTTC. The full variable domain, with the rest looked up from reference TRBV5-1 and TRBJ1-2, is KAGVTQTPRYLIKTRGQQVTLSCSPISGHRSVSWYQQTPGQGLQFLFEYFSETQRNKGNFPGRFSGRQFSNSRSEMNVSTLELGDSALYLCASSFGGMSNYGYTFGSGTRLTVV.

The CDR3 here is CASSQARERNTEAFF. DNA for the CDR3: TGCGCCAGCAGCCAAGCCCGAGAGCGTAACACTGAAGCTTTCTTT. The V call is TRBV4-1, the J call TRBJ1-1, with D hard to call. The CDR3 runs to 15 residues. Germline V gives CDR1 MGHRA, CDR2 YSYEKL. Trimming stripped 1 base from V and 2 bases from J, with 11 bases between.

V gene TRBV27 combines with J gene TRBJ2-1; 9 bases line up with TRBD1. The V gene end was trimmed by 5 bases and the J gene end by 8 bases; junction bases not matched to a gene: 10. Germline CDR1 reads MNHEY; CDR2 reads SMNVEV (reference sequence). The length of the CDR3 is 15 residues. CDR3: CASSPRTGEIDEQFF. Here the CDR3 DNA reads TGTGCCAGCAGTCCCCGGACAGGGGAAATTGATGAGCAGTTCTTC.

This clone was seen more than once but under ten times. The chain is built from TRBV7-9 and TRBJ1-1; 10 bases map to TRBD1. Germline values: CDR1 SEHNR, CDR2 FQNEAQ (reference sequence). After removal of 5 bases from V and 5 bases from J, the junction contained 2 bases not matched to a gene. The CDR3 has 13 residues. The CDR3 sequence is CASSLGQGTEAFF. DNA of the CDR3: TGTGCCAGCAGCCTGGGACAGGGGACTGAAGCTTTCTTT.

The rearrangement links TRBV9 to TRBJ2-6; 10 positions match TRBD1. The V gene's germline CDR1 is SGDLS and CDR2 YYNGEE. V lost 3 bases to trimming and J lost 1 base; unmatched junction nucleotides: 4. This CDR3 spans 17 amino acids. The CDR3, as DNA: TGTGCCAGCAGCGACCGGGACAGGGGTTCTGGGGCCAACGTCCTGACTTTC. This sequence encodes CASSDRDRGSGANVLTF.

The CDR3 DNA reads as TGTGCCAGCAGCACTCCGACAGGGTCTGGGGCCAACGTCCTGACTTTC. Translated, it gives CASSTPTGSGANVLTF. The gene calls are TRBV9 and TRBJ2-6; 7 bases are a match to TRBD1. Trimming took 4 bases from V and 1 from J; bases not matched to a gene: 5. Germline V CDR1 and CDR2: SGDLS, YYNGEE. The CDR3 totals 16 residues. The variable domain in full, with the rest retrieved from reference TRBV9 and TRBJ2-6, is DSGVTQTPKHLITATGQRVTLRCSPRSGDLSVYWYQQSLDQGLQFLIQYYNGEERAKGNILERFSAQQFPDLHSELNLSSLELGDSALYFCASSTPTGSGANVLTFGAGSRLTVL.

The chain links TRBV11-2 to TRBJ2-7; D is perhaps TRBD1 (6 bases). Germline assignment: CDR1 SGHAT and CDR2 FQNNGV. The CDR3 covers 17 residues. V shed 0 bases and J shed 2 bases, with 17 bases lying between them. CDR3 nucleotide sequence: TGTGCCAGCAGCTTAGATTTGTTCCAGGGGTTGACCTACGAGCAGTACTTC. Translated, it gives CASSLDLFQGLTYEQYF.

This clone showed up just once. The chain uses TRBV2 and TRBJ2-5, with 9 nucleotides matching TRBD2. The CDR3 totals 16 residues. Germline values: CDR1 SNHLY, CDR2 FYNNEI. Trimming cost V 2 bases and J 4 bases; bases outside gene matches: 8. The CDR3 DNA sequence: TGTGCCAGCAGTGAAACGGCGCGGGGGGGAGTAGAGACCCAGTACTTC. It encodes CASSETARGGVETQYF. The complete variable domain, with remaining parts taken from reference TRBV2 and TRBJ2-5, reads EPEVTQTPSHQVTQMGQEVILRCVPISNHLYFYWYRQILGQKVEFLVSFYNNEISEKSEIFDDQFSVERPDGSNFTLKIRSTKLEDSAMYFCASSETARGGVETQYFGPGTRLLVL.